This T cell receptor (beta chain) comes out of a study of T-cell memory formation after mild COVID-19. TCRdb used MiXCR to reprocess the 5' RACE reads, holding one entry per CDR3 protein. This sample has 70,000 to 100,000 distinct CDR3 sequences, with approximately 16% found just once. Study results and limitations: Pre-infection memory contained some responding clones, which suggested that cross-reactive memory had joined. Contracting clones, day 15 to 85, had balanced CD4/CD8, and later expanders favored CD4+. Contracting CD4+ clones were located mainly in CM and EM, and CD8+ clones in EMRA.

CDR3 length: 15 amino acids. V lost 1 base, J lost 6 bases, and 16 bases lay in between. The germline V gene encodes CDR1 SEHNR and CDR2 FQNEAQ (reference sequence). The sample holds a few counts of this clonotype. Its antigen remains unidentified. The sample consisted of PBMCs or a T cell subset sorted from them (not recorded which). The TCR was taken from a young man who had mild COVID-19 (a few samples of this study predate the infection). Cell type and time point are not known. The gene calls are TRBV7-9 and TRBJ2-7; perhaps D is TRBD1 or TRBD2 (5 bases each). CDR3 amino acids: CASSLGERGVSEQYF. DNA for the CDR3: TGTGCCAGCAGCTTAGGTGAAAGGGGAGTCTCCGAGCAGTACTTC.